Reported below is one T cell receptor beta chain. From germline, CDR1 is SEHNR and CDR2 FQNEAQ (reference sequence). The CDR3 runs 15 residues. The germline V and J ends were trimmed by 1 base and 0 bases, with 8 bases remaining between them. This specimen comes from a study of T cell responses to AZD1222 COVID-19 vaccine. Here immunoSEQ multiplex PCR was the method, and the copy in TCRdb shows in-frame clones only, minus some. The data hold 90,000 to 150,000 clones, with 70% to 90% observed a single time. This receptor was identified in an adult in good health. The sample was peripheral blood, taken on day 0 of AZD1222 vaccination. This chain joins TRBV7-9 and TRBJ2-3; either TRBD1 or TRBD2 may fit D (6 bases each). CDR3 loop: CASSLVGGSTDTQYF. The CDR3 nucleotides read TGTGCCAGCAGCTTAGTCGGGGGCAGCACAGATACGCAGTATTTT.